Sequencing of this T cell receptor beta chain was carried out in a study of blood T cell repertoires in COVID-19. Study context: Sites across the United States, Italy and Spain contributed samples from acute and convalescent COVID-19. Sources were T cells, B-cell-depleted T cells, or PBMCs; the material itself was cDNA or gDNA.

Per the study methods: Amplification of reference gene primers provided the estimated nucleated cell counts. Clones were sequenced by immunoSEQ multiplex PCR, and TCRdb holds only the in-frame ones, with some missing. The D gene and trimming were derived from the DNA, and the V and J assignments and clone size from that table. This sample carries 70,000 to 100,000 clones, 90% of them seen once, and the ten largest clones take over 1.5%. The source of this sequence is a man between 60 and 75 years old with acute or convalescent COVID-19. The sequenced sample consisted of peripheral blood.

CDR3 amino acids: CASSRRTSGTDTQYF. The CDR3 DNA reads as TGTGCCAGCAGCAGAAGGACTAGCGGCACAGATACGCAGTATTTT. The genes are TRBV7-2 and TRBJ2-3; 9 bases align to TRBD2. The CDR3 is made up of 15 amino acids. V shed 5 bases, J shed 1 base, and the junction held 4 bases outside the gene matches. Germline V gene data show CDR1 as SGHTA and CDR2 as FQGNSA.